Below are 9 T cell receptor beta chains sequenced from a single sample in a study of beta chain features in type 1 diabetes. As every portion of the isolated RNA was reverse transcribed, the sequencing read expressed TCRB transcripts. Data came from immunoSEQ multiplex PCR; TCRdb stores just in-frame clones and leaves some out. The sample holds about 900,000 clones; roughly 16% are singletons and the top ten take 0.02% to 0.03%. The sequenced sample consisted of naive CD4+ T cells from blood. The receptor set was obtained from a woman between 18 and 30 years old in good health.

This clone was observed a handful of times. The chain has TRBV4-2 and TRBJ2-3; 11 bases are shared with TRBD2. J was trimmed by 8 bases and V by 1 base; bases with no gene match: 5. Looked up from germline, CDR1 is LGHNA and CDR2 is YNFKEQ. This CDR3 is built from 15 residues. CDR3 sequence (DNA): TGTGCCAGCAGCCAAGTAGCGGGAGGGAAGGGTACGCAGTATTTT. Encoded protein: CASSQVAGGKGTQYF.

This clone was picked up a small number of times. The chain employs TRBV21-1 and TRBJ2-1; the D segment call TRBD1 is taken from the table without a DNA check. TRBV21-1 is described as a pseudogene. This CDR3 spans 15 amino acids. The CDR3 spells CASGYRVYLYNEQFF. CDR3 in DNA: TGTGCCAGCGGATACAGGGTCTATCTGTACAATGAGCAGTTCTTC.

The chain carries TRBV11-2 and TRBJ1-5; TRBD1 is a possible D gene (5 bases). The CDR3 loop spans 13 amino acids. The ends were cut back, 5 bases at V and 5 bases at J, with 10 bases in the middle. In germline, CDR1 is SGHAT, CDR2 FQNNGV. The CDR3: CASSPDRDQPQHF. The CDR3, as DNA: TGTGCCAGCAGCCCAGACAGAGATCAGCCCCAGCATTTT.

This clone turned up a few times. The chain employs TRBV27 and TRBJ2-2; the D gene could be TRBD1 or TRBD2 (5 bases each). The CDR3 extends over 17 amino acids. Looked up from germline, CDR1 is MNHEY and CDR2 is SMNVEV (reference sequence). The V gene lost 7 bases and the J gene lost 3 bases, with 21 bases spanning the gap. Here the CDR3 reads CASTRRGNQGYTGELFF. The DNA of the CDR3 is TGTGCCAGCACCAGGAGAGGGAATCAGGGATACACCGGGGAGCTGTTTTTT.

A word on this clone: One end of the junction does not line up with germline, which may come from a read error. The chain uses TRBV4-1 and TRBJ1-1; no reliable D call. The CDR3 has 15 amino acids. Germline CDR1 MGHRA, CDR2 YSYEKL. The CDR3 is CASSQETVMNTGAFF. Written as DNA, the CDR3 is TGTGCCAGCAGCCAGGAGACGGTCATGAACACTGGAGCTTTCTTT.

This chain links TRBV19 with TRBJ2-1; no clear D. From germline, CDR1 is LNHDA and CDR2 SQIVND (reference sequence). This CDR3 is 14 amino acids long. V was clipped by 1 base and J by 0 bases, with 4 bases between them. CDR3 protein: CASSIAVSYNEQFF. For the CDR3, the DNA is TGTGCCAGTAGTATAGCGGTCTCCTACAATGAGCAGTTCTTC.

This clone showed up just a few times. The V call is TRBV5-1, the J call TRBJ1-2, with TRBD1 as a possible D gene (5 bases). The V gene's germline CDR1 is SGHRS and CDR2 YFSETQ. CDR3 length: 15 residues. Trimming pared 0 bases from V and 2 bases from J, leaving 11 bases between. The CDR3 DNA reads TGCGCCAGCAGCTTGGATCCGGGGCGGAACTATGGCTACACCTTC. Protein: CASSLDPGRNYGYTF.

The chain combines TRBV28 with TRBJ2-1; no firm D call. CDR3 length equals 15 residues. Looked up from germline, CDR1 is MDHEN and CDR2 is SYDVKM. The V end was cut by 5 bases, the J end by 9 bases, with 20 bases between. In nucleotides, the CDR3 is TGTGCCAGCAGTGATGGAACCCCAGTATTCAGTGAGCAGTTCTTC. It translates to CASSDGTPVFSEQFF.

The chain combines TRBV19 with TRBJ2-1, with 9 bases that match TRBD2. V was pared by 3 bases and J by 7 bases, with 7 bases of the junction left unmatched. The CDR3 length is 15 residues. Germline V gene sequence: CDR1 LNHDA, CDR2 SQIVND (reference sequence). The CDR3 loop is CASSMAGGPRNEQFF. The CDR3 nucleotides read TGTGCCAGTAGTATGGCGGGAGGGCCGAGGAATGAGCAGTTCTTC. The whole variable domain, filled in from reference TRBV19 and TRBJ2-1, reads DGGITQSPKYLFRKEGQNVTLSCEQNLNHDAMYWYRQDPGQGLRLIYYSQIVNDFQKGDIAEGYSVSREKKESFPLTVTSAQKNPTAFYLCASSMAGGPRNEQFFGPGTRLTVL.